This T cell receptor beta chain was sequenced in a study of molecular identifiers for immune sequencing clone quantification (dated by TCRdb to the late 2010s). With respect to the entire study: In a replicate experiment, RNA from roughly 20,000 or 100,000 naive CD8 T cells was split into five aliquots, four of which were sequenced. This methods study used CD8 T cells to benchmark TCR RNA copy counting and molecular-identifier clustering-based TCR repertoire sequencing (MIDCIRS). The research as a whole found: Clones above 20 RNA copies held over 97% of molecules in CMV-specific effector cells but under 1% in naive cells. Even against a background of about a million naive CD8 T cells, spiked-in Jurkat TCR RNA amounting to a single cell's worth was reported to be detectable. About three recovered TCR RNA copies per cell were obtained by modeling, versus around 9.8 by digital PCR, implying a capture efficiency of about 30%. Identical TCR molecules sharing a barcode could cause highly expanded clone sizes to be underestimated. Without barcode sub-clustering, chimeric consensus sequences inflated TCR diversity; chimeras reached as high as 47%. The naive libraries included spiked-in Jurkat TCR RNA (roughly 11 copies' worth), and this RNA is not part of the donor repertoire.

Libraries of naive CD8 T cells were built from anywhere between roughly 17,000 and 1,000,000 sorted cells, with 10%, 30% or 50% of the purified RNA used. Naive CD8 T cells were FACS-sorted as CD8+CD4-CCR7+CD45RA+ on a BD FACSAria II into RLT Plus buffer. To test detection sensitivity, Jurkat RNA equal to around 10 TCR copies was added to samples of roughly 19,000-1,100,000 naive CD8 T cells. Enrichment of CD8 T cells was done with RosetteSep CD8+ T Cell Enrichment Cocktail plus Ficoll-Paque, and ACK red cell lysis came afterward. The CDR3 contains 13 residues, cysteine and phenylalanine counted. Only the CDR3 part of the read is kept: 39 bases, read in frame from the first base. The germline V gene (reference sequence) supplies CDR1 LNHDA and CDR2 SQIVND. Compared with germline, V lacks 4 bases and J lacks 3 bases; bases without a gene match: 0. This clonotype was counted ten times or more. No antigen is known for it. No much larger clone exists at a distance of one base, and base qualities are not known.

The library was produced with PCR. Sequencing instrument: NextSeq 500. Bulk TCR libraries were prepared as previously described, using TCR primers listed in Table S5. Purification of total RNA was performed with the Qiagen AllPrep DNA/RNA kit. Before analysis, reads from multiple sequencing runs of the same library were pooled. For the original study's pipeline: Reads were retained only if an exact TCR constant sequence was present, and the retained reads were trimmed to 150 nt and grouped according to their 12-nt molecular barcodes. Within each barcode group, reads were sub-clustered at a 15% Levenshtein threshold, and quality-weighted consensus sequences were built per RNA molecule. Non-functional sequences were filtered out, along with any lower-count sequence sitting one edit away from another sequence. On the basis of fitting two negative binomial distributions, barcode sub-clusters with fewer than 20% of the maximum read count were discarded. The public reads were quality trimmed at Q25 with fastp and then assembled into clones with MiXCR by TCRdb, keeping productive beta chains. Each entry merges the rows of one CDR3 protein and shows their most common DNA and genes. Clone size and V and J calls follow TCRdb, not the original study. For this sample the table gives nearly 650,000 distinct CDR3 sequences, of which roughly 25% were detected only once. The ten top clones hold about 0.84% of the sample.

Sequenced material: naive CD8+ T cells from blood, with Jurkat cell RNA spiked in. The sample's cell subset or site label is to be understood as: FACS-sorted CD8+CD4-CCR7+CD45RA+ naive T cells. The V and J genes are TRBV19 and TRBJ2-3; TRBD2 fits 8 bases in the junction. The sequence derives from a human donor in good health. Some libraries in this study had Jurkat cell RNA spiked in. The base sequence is TGTGCCAGTAGTACTAGCGGGACAGATACGCAGTATTTT. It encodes CASSTSGTDTQYF.